The sequence of this T cell receptor (beta chain) was determined in a study of cytomegalovirus exposure and HLA in healthy donors. PCR primers comprised 60 Vbeta and 13 Jbeta primers. Only in-frame clones appear in the TCRdb table, and some are missing; sequencing was by immunoSEQ multiplex PCR. The sample yields around 280,000 clones, 70% to 90% seen once. This clone appeared once. Its antigen is unidentified. CDR3 length: 13 amino acids. The germline CDR1 and CDR2 sequences are LNHDA and SQIVND (reference sequence). Trimming cost V 7 bases and J 0 bases, with 9 bases left between them. Study observations and caveats: In a later analysis, CMV-associated beta chains were mostly HLA-associated, it appeared.

The sequenced sample consisted of PBMCs. This rearrangement joins TRBV19 to TRBJ1-1, with D possibly TRBD1 on 5 matching bases. This TCR was sampled from a woman aged 18-29 years in good health and CMV-seronegative. The CDR3 is CASMGQLNTEAFF. In nucleotides, the CDR3 is TGTGCCAGTATGGGGCAGTTGAACACTGAAGCTTTCTTT. The variable domain in full, completed from reference TRBV19 and TRBJ1-1, reads DGGITQSPKYLFRKEGQNVTLSCEQNLNHDAMYWYRQDPGQGLRLIYYSQIVNDFQKGDIAEGYSVSREKKESFPLTVTSAQKNPTAFYLCASMGQLNTEAFFGQGTRLTVV.